This T cell receptor beta chain was captured by sequencing in a study of regulatory T cells in long-lasting Graves disease. Findings and caveats of the study: When disease was persistent, TRBV28, TRBJ1-2 and TRBJ2-5 were the favored segments.

Investigators prepared the TCR beta libraries by applying iRepertoire HTBI primers and Arm-PCR of CDR3 regions. TCRdb passed the multiplex PCR reads through MiXCR, listing each CDR3 protein once. In the table there are roughly 560,000 distinct CDR3 sequences, roughly a sixth of which are singletons. With regard to this clonotype: What it binds is not known.

The time point is: newly diagnosed GD, antithyroid drugs for less than 3 months. PBMCs provided the RNA from which the TCR library was made. CDR1 and CDR2 from the germline V gene are KGHSH and LQKENI. After removal of 3 bases from V and 4 bases from J, the junction contained 12 bases not matched to a gene. The CDR3 has 17 amino acids. This sample also belongs to another study, concerning T cells in Graves' hyperthyroidism and ophthalmopathy.

This specimen consisted of peripheral blood mononuclear cells (PBMCs), obtained at new diagnosis, from a patient treated with antithyroid drugs. The J gene is TRBJ2-7, the V gene TRBV18; 10 positions match TRBD2. This receptor was taken from a woman aged 35-60 years with Graves disease. In DNA form, the CDR3 reads TGTGCCAGCTCACCCATGGGGCTAGCGGGGGAGAATTACGAGCAGTACTTC. Amino acid sequence: CASSPMGLAGENYEQYF.